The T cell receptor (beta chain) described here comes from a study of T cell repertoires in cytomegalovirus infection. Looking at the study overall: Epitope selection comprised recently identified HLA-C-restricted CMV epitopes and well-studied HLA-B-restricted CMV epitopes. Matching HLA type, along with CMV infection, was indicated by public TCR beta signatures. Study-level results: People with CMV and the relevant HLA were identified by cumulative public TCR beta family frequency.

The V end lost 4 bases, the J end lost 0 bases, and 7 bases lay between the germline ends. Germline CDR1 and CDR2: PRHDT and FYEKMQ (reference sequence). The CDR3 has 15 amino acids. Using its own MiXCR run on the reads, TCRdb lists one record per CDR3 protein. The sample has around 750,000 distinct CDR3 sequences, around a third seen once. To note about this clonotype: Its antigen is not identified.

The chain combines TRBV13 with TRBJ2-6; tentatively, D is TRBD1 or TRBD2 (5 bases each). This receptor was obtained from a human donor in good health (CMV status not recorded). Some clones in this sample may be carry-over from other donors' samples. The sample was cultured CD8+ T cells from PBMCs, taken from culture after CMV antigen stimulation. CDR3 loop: CASSWGRSGANVLTF. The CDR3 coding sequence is TGTGCCAGCAGCTGGGGACGCTCTGGGGCCAACGTCCTGACTTTC.